This TCR beta chain was found in a study of vaccination and CD4 T cells after COVID-19 (dated 2022 in TCRdb). Notes on the research overall: Convalescent patients had a positive SARS-CoV-2 result on nasal swab PCR, and of these patients, several had mild disease and one had severe disease. Six males and four females were included in the convalescent cohort, with two Hispanic individuals, seven Caucasians, two Asians and one multiracial person represented. Participants got two doses of the Pfizer-BioNTech BNT162b2 vaccine (n=8) or two doses of the Moderna mRNA-1273 vaccine (n=2). Post-COVID blood samples were collected from convalescent patients a median of around 96 days after diagnosis, with a range of roughly 30 to 161 days. Post-vaccine blood samples were collected a median of about 11 weeks after the second vaccine dose, ranging from about 14 to 241 days. For stimulating the cultures, overlapping spike peptide pools were used, derived from SARS-CoV-2 as well as from the common cold coronaviruses HCoV-NL63, HCoV-OC43 and HCoV-229E. In control cultures, a CEFX viral epitope pool was used as positive control, an HIV-1 Nef peptide pool was used as negative control, or no peptide was added. The spike-specific CD4+ TCR repertoire was compared before and after mRNA vaccination in ten to eleven COVID-19 convalescent patients and a few infection-naive healthy vaccine recipients. Results the study describes overall, beyond this receptor: In convalescent patients, nearly all vaccine-specific clones (304 of 307) were found to be mono-reactive for SARS-CoV-2 spike rather than cross-reactive with common cold coronaviruses. The number of convalescent patients in the study was relatively small, and the study did not examine early timepoints following natural infection. Although the median number of SARS-CoV-2-reactive clonotypes went up from 20 to 25 after infection to some 37 after vaccination, the increase was not significant. In convalescent patients, a median roughly 85% of post-vaccine SARS-CoV-2-reactive clones were detected only after vaccination, and vaccine-specific priming was suggested by this finding.

Explained via the paper, the treatment or condition label denotes: approximately 11-day PBMC culture with coronavirus spike peptide pools or control peptides (ViraFEST assay). The study used the ViraFEST assay, which expanded antigen-specific T cells with peptide pools and then identified expanded clonotypes by TCR sequencing. The positive SARS-CoV-2 PCR tests of the convalescent patients were dated from March to December 2020, before the Alpha, Beta and Delta variants emerged in the United States. Each well held around 2 million PBMCs cultured in IMDM containing roughly 5% human AB serum and approximately 9.8 IU/ml IL-2, with 7.5 to 10 ug/ml peptide pools added. Half of the culture medium was replaced with fresh IL-2-containing medium on days 3 and 7. After approximately 11 days of culture, CD4+ T cells were isolated by negative selection with the EasySep CD4+ T cell isolation kit. Ficoll-Paque Plus gradient centrifugation was used to isolate PBMCs from whole blood, and the isolated PBMCs were then either used fresh or cryopreserved at -140C. Triplicate wells were generally used for each culture condition.

Trimming takes 0 bases from V and 8 bases from J, and the germline ends sit 14 bases apart. CDR1 LGHNA and CDR2 YSLEER are derived from the germline V gene. There are 16 amino acids in the CDR3, from cysteine to phenylalanine inclusive. Only CDR3 DNA is held: 48 bases, read in frame from base 1. A single count supports this clonotype. The clone's antigen remains unknown. Base-call qualities are not available, and no considerably larger clone is one nucleotide away. Weak support is all one read offers. Receptors were amplified or captured by PCR. At the Johns Hopkins FTIC core, DNA from the cultured CD4+ T cells underwent TCR sequencing with the Oncomine TCR Beta short-read assay. Genomic DNA was extracted from the cultured CD4+ T cells with the QIAamp micro DNA kit. The Oncomine TCR Beta libraries from cultured CD4+ T cells were pooled using unique dual indexes and then sequenced on an Illumina iSeq 100. The study's processing was this. Non-productive sequences were removed, and CDR3s that did not start with C, did not end with F or W, or were shorter than 7 amino acids were discarded. The MANAFEST web application was used to identify antigen-specific clonotypes by comparing peptide-stimulated wells against reference wells and other culture wells. Positive clones required FDR below 0.05, an odds ratio above 5, and productive frequency above 0.1% in at least two of three replicate wells. A clonotype was classed as cross-reactive if the clonotype showed significant expansion both in SARS-CoV-2 spike wells and in at least one common cold coronavirus spike condition. Using R version 3.6.1, CDR3 homology was evaluated through Levenshtein distances (stringdist) along with unrooted phylogenetic trees (ape). Clones were called with MiXCR by TCRdb after fastp trimmed the public reads at Q25, and only in-frame beta chains were retained. Entries that share a CDR3 protein sequence are merged under the most common genes and DNA. These V and J calls rely on TCRdb rather than the paper's analysis. For this sample the table gives around 8,100 distinct CDR3 sequences, of which less than 85% were detected only once. The ten top clones hold around 15% of the sample.

The sequenced sample was CD4+ T cells from blood, cultured in vitro. This clonotype was obtained from a human donor who had recovered from COVID-19. The chain joins TRBV4-3 to TRBJ1-6, with the identity of the D gene unclear. CDR3 sequence: CASSQDPPQSDSPLHF. The nucleotide sequence reads as follows: TGCGCCAGCAGCCAAGATCCTCCCCAGAGTGATTCACCCCTCCACTTT.